Below, 14 T cell receptor beta chains from the same sample are listed, as sequenced in a study of CD8 T cells in ankylosing spondylitis. Via MiXCR, TCRdb re-called the 5' RACE reads, giving one row per CDR3 protein. This table holds hundreds of thousands of distinct CDR3 sequences, roughly an eighth found once. Study observations and caveats: A TCR beta motif of roughly eight highly homologous variants appeared characteristic of ankylosing spondylitis blood.

Their target antigens are unknown. Sequences were obtained from blood, either unsorted or a sorted T cell fraction (not recorded which). The receptors stem from a male donor with ankylosing spondylitis.

This clonotype was found a few times. V gene TRBV12-3 or TRBV12-4 combines with J gene TRBJ1-4; D is unresolved. V was pared by 1 base and J by 5 bases, with 5 bases between. The CDR3 length is 13 residues. The CDR3 here is CASSLDQNEKLFF. The CDR3 coding sequence is TGTGCCAGCAGTTTAGATCAAAATGAAAAACTGTTTTTT.

In this sample, this clonotype turned up a few times. The chain couples TRBV11-1 to TRBJ2-5; no definite D call. This CDR3 has 13 amino acids. The germline V gene has CDR1 SGHAT and CDR2 FQDESV (reference sequence). The V end lost 5 bases, the J end lost 2 bases, and 9 bases lay between the germline ends. The CDR3 nucleotides read TGTGCCAGCAGCCGCGGAGTACAAGAGACCCAGTACTTC. Protein: CASSRGVQETQYF.

The V and J genes are TRBV12-5 and TRBJ2-5, with D perhaps TRBD2 (6 bases). Per the germline V gene, CDR1 is LGHNT and CDR2 is FRNRAP. This CDR3 region has 14 residues. V was trimmed by 4 bases and J by 5 bases, leaving 14 bases between them. This CDR3 reads CASGSTSMGETQYF. The CDR3 nucleotides read TGTGCTAGTGGTTCGACTAGTATGGGGGAGACCCAGTACTTC.

A few counts support this clonotype. The genes are TRBV10-3 and TRBJ2-7, with D perhaps being TRBD1 or TRBD2 (6 bases each). The germline V and J ends were trimmed by 2 bases and 1 base, with 12 bases remaining between them. This CDR3 is 15 amino acids long. Per germline, CDR1 ENHRY and CDR2 SYGVKD. Written as DNA, the CDR3 is TGTGCCATCAGTGAGGGTCAGGGGAGGTCCTACGAGCAGTACGTC. Translation: CAISEGQGRSYEQYV.

This clonotype has a handful of counts. The chain has TRBV24-1 and TRBJ2-1, with 7 nucleotides matching TRBD2. Germline lookup yields CDR1 KGHDR and CDR2 SFDVKD. Trimming took 9 bases from V and 2 from J; bases not matched to a gene: 6. CDR3 length: 14 residues. CDR3: CATRGAGAYNEQFF. In DNA form, the CDR3 reads TGTGCCACCCGTGGGGCGGGAGCCTACAATGAGCAGTTCTTC.

The chain employs TRBV20-1 and TRBJ1-1, with D uncertain. V shed 1 base and J shed 4 bases, with 13 bases lying between them. The CDR3 is 14 residues long. Per the germline V gene, CDR1 is DFQATT and CDR2 is SNEGSKA (reference sequence). DNA for the CDR3: TGCAGTGCTAGAGGGGTCGGTCAGACCACTGAAGCTTTCTTT. This encodes CSARGVGQTTEAFF.

This chain links TRBV30 with TRBJ2-7, with TRBD2 identical over 12 bases. CDR1 and CDR2 from the germline V gene are GTSNPN and SVGIG (reference sequence). J was trimmed by 4 bases and V by 0 bases; bases with no gene match: 4. CDR3 length: 15 amino acids. The CDR3 nucleotides are TGTGCCTGGAGTGTAATCACTAGCGGGAGGTACGAGCAGTACTTC. Amino acid sequence: CAWSVITSGRYEQYF.

V usage is TRBV9 and J usage is TRBJ2-6, with D unclear. The germline V gene encodes CDR1 SGDLS and CDR2 YYNGEE. This CDR3 comprises 14 residues. V lost 2 bases and J lost 2, with 5 bases in between. In DNA form, the CDR3 reads TGTGCCAGCAGCGTGTCTCCTGGGGCCAACGTCCTGACTTTC. It specifies CASSVSPGANVLTF.

Regarding this clonotype: This could be a read error, since a much larger clone is one nucleotide away. The CDR3 coding sequence is TGTGCCAGCAGCCAACTCGGGGAGCTGTTTTTT. Its translation: CASSQLGELFF. The chain links TRBV5-5 to TRBJ2-2; D is unclear. Germline lookup yields CDR1 SGHKS and CDR2 YYEKEE (reference sequence). There are 11 residues in the CDR3. Trimming took 4 bases from V and 7 from J, leaving 5 bases between them.

This clonotype was observed a few times. V and J are TRBV5-1 and TRBJ1-1; tentative D call: TRBD1 (6 bases). Per germline, CDR1 SGHRS and CDR2 YFSETQ. Deletions cut 4 bases from V and 5 bases from J, with 21 bases between. CDR3 size: 16 residues. CDR3: CASSLQGRESGTEAFF. The DNA for the CDR3 is TGCGCCAGCAGCCTACAGGGAAGAGAAAGTGGGACTGAAGCTTTCTTT.

This clonotype occurred many times. The chain recombines TRBV11-2 with TRBJ2-2; 9 nucleotides match TRBD2. V lost 5 bases to trimming and J lost 3 bases; unmatched junction nucleotides: 7. Germline V gene lookup returns CDR1 SGHAT and CDR2 FQNNGV. The length of the CDR3 is 16 residues. The CDR3 DNA follows: TGTGCCAGCAGCCCCGGGACTAGCCGTGACACCGGGGAGCTGTTTTTT. This translates into CASSPGTSRDTGELFF.

This clonotype was picked up a small number of times. The J gene is TRBJ2-7, the V gene TRBV27; either TRBD1 or TRBD2 may supply D (5 bases each). The length of the CDR3 is 12 residues. The germline V gene encodes CDR1 MNHEY and CDR2 SMNVEV (reference sequence). The V end was cut by 3 bases, the J end by 6 bases, with 9 bases between. CDR3 DNA: TGTGCCAGCAGTTTTGGGGGACGCGAGCAGTACTTC. Its protein product is CASSFGGREQYF.

This clonotype was recorded many times. CDR3 nucleotides: TGTGCCAGCAGTTTCAGGGGGGCAGATACGCAGTATTTT. Translated, it gives CASSFRGADTQYF. The chain links TRBV6-5 to TRBJ2-3, with D possibly TRBD1 on 7 matching bases. Germline CDR1 is MNHEY and CDR2 is SVGAGI. This CDR3 region has 13 residues. Trimming left V 4 bases short and J 4 bases short, with 9 bases between.

The J gene is TRBJ2-7, the V gene TRBV7-8, with 9 positions matching TRBD2. J was trimmed by 6 bases and V by 3 bases; bases with no gene match: 9. The CDR3 runs 15 residues. The germline V gene has CDR1 SGHVS and CDR2 FQNEAQ. The CDR3 DNA is TGTGCCAGCAGCTTCCTGGGGCGGGAGGGGCTCGAGCAGTACTTC. Amino acid sequence: CASSFLGREGLEQYF.